Listed below are T cell receptor beta chains from one sample, sequenced in a study of blood T cell repertoires in COVID-19. Sequenced by immunoSEQ multiplex PCR; TCRdb stores in-frame clones only, minus some. Of around 220,000 clones listed, roughly 82% are singletons. The sequenced sample consisted of peripheral blood. The origin of the receptors is a woman at least 80 years old with active or convalescent COVID-19. Each CDR3 is given without its conserved first and last residue.

V: TRBV24-1; CDR3: ATSEQTGFAGYT
V: TRBV2; CDR3: ASSNRDRDAEGNEKLF
V: TRBV10-3; CDR3: AISETEWTYEQY
V: TRBV7-2; CDR3: ASSLYGIYNEQF
V: TRBV18; CDR3: ASSPIETGYEKLF
V: TRBV19; CDR3: ASSPSPGSPGNEQF
V: TRBV4-2; CDR3: ASSQDSQGANSPLH
V: TRBV5-1; CDR3: ASSREYEQY
V: TRBV19; CDR3: ASSMIEVSSEKLF
V: TRBV11-2; CDR3: ASSLTLQDTADTQY
V: TRBV5-4; CDR3: ASSPTSGVFNEQF
V: TRBV7-7; CDR3: ASSPRVGGRETQY
V: TRBV19; CDR3: ASNTQSTGELF
V: TRBV6-4; CDR3: ASSKYRVVPTDTQY
V: TRBV5-4; CDR3: ASSLVLGGSEAF
V: TRBV18; CDR3: ASSPESVTAKREAF
V: TRBV3-1/TRBV3-2; CDR3: ASSSVGLGETQY
V: TRBV19; CDR3: ASTSGLNGANVLT
V: TRBV6-1; CDR3: ASSESWTGRQH
V: TRBV29-1; CDR3: SVVQSSSGNTIY
V: TRBV5-1; CDR3: ASSLGDRGFGNQPQH
V: TRBV2; CDR3: ASSGQMNTEAF
V: TRBV25-1; CDR3: ASRETGSNQPQH
V: TRBV28; CDR3: ASSEGGTRYNEQF
V: TRBV7-9; CDR3: ASSLALADTQY
V: TRBV2; CDR3: ASSERQQRNTEAF
V: TRBV3-1/TRBV3-2; CDR3: ASSQVGATEAF
V: TRBV10-1; CDR3: ASRFGRNTEAF
V: TRBV28; CDR3: ASSLAGVQETQY
V: TRBV10-3; CDR3: AISESTASGGRETQY
V: TRBV15; CDR3: ATSSPGTDPSYEQY
V: TRBV2; CDR3: ASSEQGAIYNEQF
V: TRBV4-2; CDR3: ASSGTGQMNTEAF
V: TRBV5-1; CDR3: ASSLDVRGEQY
V: TRBV19; CDR3: ASSSRGRANYGYT
V: TRBV14; CDR3: ASSQEAGPGEKLF
V: TRBV30; CDR3: AWSVDRVNTIY
V: TRBV6-6; CDR3: ASSYSKDRDNSPLH
V: TRBV3-1/TRBV3-2; CDR3: ASSQRLATYNEQF
V: TRBV28; CDR3: ASSSNRGLGYT
V: TRBV5-1; CDR3: ANTGTGRYEQY
V: TRBV7-2; CDR3: ASSLARDSPLH
V: TRBV7-9; CDR3: ASSRGPNYGYT
V: TRBV7-2; CDR3: ASSTGTSGAPEY
V: TRBV3-1/TRBV3-2; CDR3: ASSQELTGGQETQY
V: TRBV28; CDR3: ASSIRQGAGWDEQF
V: TRBV28; CDR3: ASSLGQGLHQPQH
V: TRBV7-9; CDR3: ASSRMGQTYEQY
V: TRBV2; CDR3: ASSEEKRTEAF
V: TRBV6-5; CDR3: ASRPTGGNNQPQH
V: TRBV11-2; CDR3: ASSLVLAGGTDTQY
V: TRBV6-5; CDR3: ASSYIPGRDTGELF
V: TRBV24-1; CDR3: ATSVGTASDYNEQF